Reported below is one T cell receptor beta chain. A few counts support this clone. Its antigen target is currently unknown. Base qualities are missing; no much larger clone stands one base away. The data are from a study of technical replicates of blood from several donors (dated by TCRdb to 2016 to 2017). The receptor library was made with the immunoSEQ multiplex PCR assay. TCRdb holds this immuneACCESS table with in-frame rearrangements only. Some clones are missing; in checked studies, unresolved V genes explain under half, and the rest has no known cause. The sample includes tens of thousands of clones, with around 94% observed a single time. Approximately 0.4% of the sample goes to the ten largest clones. The junction shows trimming of 6 bases on V and 3 bases on J, and the gene matches do not reach 10 bases of it. The CDR3, from cysteine to phenylalanine, totals 16 residues. CDR3 DNA only is kept here, 48 bases in frame from base 1. Based on the germline V gene, the CDR1 and CDR2 sequences are SGHRS and YFSETQ.

This clonotype was sampled from a human donor in good health. This chain is built from TRBV5-1 and TRBJ2-3; TRBD2 matches 10 bases in the middle. The sequenced material came from T cells isolated from PBMCs. The CDR3 protein is CASNGEAGGDTDTQYF. DNA sequence: TGCGCCAGCAACGGGGAAGCGGGAGGGGATACAGATACGCAGTATTTT.